A selection of T cell receptor beta chains follows, all from one sample in a study of response to subunit inactivated influenza vaccine. Via MiXCR, TCRdb re-called the RT-PCR reads, giving one row per CDR3 protein. The sample yields 650,000 to 700,000 distinct CDR3 sequences, approximately 14% seen once. Source: PBMCs from blood, taken 11 to 12 days after vaccination. These receptors were obtained from a man in his fifties who received an inactivated influenza vaccine. The CDR3 runs from the conserved cysteine through the conserved F or W. A D gene is named only where the DNA matches it firmly. The size field is filled for only some rows; it gives once, few, many or a size class.

NA,TRBJ2-1,NA,TRBV5-1,CASSQIGEVDEQFF,TGCGCCAGCAGCCAAATAGGGGAAGTGGATGAGCAGTTCTTC
NA,TRBJ2-3,NA,TRBV29-1,CSVVASSDTQYF,TGCAGCGTTGTAGCTAGCTCCGATACGCAGTATTTT
NA,TRBJ2-7,TRBD2,TRBV27,CASSFSGGLEQYF,TGTGCCAGCAGTTTTAGCGGGGGGCTCGAGCAGTACTTC
many,TRBJ2-5,NA,TRBV7-2,CASSLDRRETQYF,TGTGCCAGCAGCTTAGACAGAAGAGAGACCCAGTACTTC
NA,TRBJ2-3,NA,TRBV7-9,CASSPRADTQYF,TGTGCCAGCAGCCCCCGTGCAGATACGCAGTATTTT
few,TRBJ2-1,NA,TRBV2,CASSEDSSSYNEQFF,TGTGCCAGCAGTGAAGACTCAAGCTCCTACAATGAGCAGTTCTTC
NA,TRBJ1-5,NA,TRBV4-3,CASSQERTSNQPQHF,TGCGCCAGCAGCCAAGAAAGGACTAGCAATCAGCCCCAGCATTTT
NA,TRBJ2-1,TRBD2,TRBV14,CASSQGWRTSGSTTYNEQFF,TGTGCCAGCAGCCAAGGGTGGAGGACTAGCGGCTCCACGACCTACAATGAGCAGTTCTTC
NA,TRBJ1-6,NA,TRBV6-1,CASRTESGSPLHF,TGTGCCAGCAGGACGGAATCGGGTTCACCCCTCCACTTT
few,TRBJ2-1,NA,TRBV20-1,CSARSPQGYNEQFF,TGCAGTGCTAGATCACCACAGGGCTACAATGAGCAGTTCTTC
few,TRBJ1-6,TRBD1,TRBV7-9,CASSQGTGNNSPLHF,TGTGCCAGCAGTCAAGGGACAGGGAATAATTCACCCCTCCACTTT
NA,TRBJ2-1,NA,TRBV4-3,CASSKNAGYNEQFF,TGCGCCAGCAGCAAAAACGCAGGTTACAATGAGCAGTTCTTC
NA,TRBJ2-2,NA,TRBV7-9,CASSPGLINTGELFF,TGTGCCAGCAGCCCGGGACTCATAAACACCGGGGAGCTGTTTTTT
NA,TRBJ2-3,TRBD2,TRBV7-8,CASSPYATGGLGSTDTQYF,TGTGCCAGCAGCCCCTACGCGACGGGAGGGCTGGGGAGCACAGATACGCAGTATTTT
NA,TRBJ2-7,TRBD2,TRBV7-2,CASSPSSGRAYEQYF,TGTGCCAGCAGCCCCTCTAGCGGGAGGGCCTACGAGCAGTACTTC
NA,TRBJ2-1,TRBD2,TRBV12-3/TRBV12-4,CTFLGLAGGLGYNEQFF,TGTACCTTCTTAGGCCTAGCGGGAGGGCTGGGTTACAATGAGCAGTTCTTC
many,TRBJ2-7,NA,TRBV27,CASSSPPYEQYF,TGTGCCAGCAGTTCGCCCCCCTACGAGCAGTACTTC
NA,TRBJ2-7,TRBD1,TRBV4-1,CASSRTGESYEQYF,TGCGCCAGCAGCCGGACAGGAGAATCCTACGAGCAGTACTTC
NA,TRBJ2-3,NA,TRBV20-1,CSARDPGLELEYF,TGCAGTGCTAGAGACCCCGGGTTGGAGTTGGAGTATTTT
few,TRBJ2-2,TRBD1,TRBV5-1,CASSPDRLLVANTGELFF,TGCGCCAGCAGCCCGGACAGGCTCCTGGTCGCGAACACCGGGGAGCTGTTTTTT
few,TRBJ1-2,NA,TRBV4-1,CASSQENPGVYTF,TGCGCCAGCAGCCAAGAAAACCCCGGAGTCTACACCTTC
NA,TRBJ2-1,TRBD2,TRBV20-1,CSASLASGGPYNEQFF,TGCAGTGCTAGCCTCGCAAGCGGGGGACCGTACAATGAGCAGTTCTTC
NA,TRBJ1-1,NA,TRBV5-1,CASTAGTRATEAFF,TGCGCCAGCACAGCCGGGACGAGGGCGACTGAAGCTTTCTTT
once,TRBJ2-7,NA,TRBV11-2,CASSERPGREQYF,TGTGCCAGCAGCGAAAGACCAGGCCGGGAGCAGTACTTC
NA,TRBJ2-1,TRBD2,TRBV10-2,CASSLTSGGGGEQFF,TGCGCCAGCAGCCTGACTAGCGGGGGGGGAGGTGAGCAGTTCTTC
few,TRBJ2-7,TRBD2,TRBV7-2,CASSYGLAGANYEQYF,TGTGCCAGCAGTTACGGACTAGCGGGGGCCAACTACGAGCAGTACTTC
NA,TRBJ1-6,NA,TRBV12-3/TRBV12-4,CASSSGLVGNSPLHF,TGTGCCAGCAGTTCCGGACTGGTTGGGAATTCACCCCTCCACTTT
few,TRBJ2-5,NA,TRBV9,CASSTRGLLETQYF,TGTGCCAGCAGCACCCGAGGACTACTAGAGACCCAGTACTTC
NA,TRBJ2-1,TRBD1,TRBV7-3,CASSRMTGGANEQFF,TGTGCCAGCAGCCGTATGACAGGGGGAGCGAATGAGCAGTTCTTC
NA,TRBJ1-5,NA,TRBV10-3,CAISESQSNQPQHF,TGTGCCATCAGTGAGTCGCAGAGTAATCAGCCCCAGCATTTT
NA,TRBJ2-7,NA,TRBV28,CASISTHYEQYF,TGTGCCAGCATATCCACCCACTACGAGCAGTACTTC
few,TRBJ2-7,NA,TRBV6-2/TRBV6-3,CASSSRVGLQYEQYF,TGTGCCAGCAGTTCGCGGGTAGGACTCCAATACGAGCAGTACTTC
NA,TRBJ1-5,NA,TRBV4-1,CASSWTGLSNQPQHF,TGCGCCAGCAGCTGGACCGGGTTGAGCAATCAGCCCCAGCATTTT
NA,TRBJ2-4,NA,TRBV20-1,CSARLSGIQYF,TGCAGTGCTCGCCTCTCGGGCATTCAGTACTTC
few,TRBJ2-3,NA,TRBV7-2,CASSLARSGGADTQYF,TGTGCCAGCAGCTTAGCGCGTTCAGGGGGGGCAGATACGCAGTATTTT
NA,TRBJ1-5,NA,TRBV4-3,CASSQEEGRQPQHF,TGCGCCAGCAGCCAAGAGGAGGGACGGCAGCCCCAGCATTTT
few,TRBJ1-4,NA,TRBV6-2/TRBV6-3,CASSDGGRRQLFF,TGTGCCAGCAGCGACGGGGGCCGGAGGCAACTGTTTTTT
NA,TRBJ1-5,TRBD1,TRBV18,CASSQGQGIGNQPQHF,TGTGCCAGCTCACAGGGACAGGGGATCGGCAATCAGCCCCAGCATTTT
many,TRBJ2-7,TRBD1,TRBV7-2,CASSDLYRGFPYEQYF,TGTGCCAGCAGCGACCTATACAGGGGCTTTCCTTACGAGCAGTACTTC
NA,TRBJ1-5,NA,TRBV12-3/TRBV12-4,CASSFRHTNQPQHF,TGTGCCAGCAGTTTTCGTCATACCAATCAGCCCCAGCATTTT
NA,TRBJ2-1,NA,TRBV4-1,CASSRGDGTSLPSSYNEQFF,TGCGCCAGCAGCCGGGGGGACGGGACTTCTCTACCCAGCTCCTACAATGAGCAGTTCTTC
NA,TRBJ2-5,NA,TRBV2,CASMYANGQETQYF,TGTGCCAGCATGTACGCTAACGGCCAAGAGACCCAGTACTTC
few,TRBJ2-7,NA,TRBV6-5,CASSYYKRDTYEQYF,TGTGCCAGCAGTTATTACAAGCGGGACACCTACGAGCAGTACTTC
few,TRBJ2-3,NA,TRBV12-3/TRBV12-4,CASSLAIAPDTQYF,TGTGCCAGCAGTTTAGCAATTGCGCCCGATACGCAGTATTTT
many,TRBJ1-1,NA,TRBV5-1,CASSLGGTQGTEAFF,TGCGCCAGCAGCTTGGGGGGGACACAAGGGACTGAAGCTTTCTTT
NA,TRBJ2-3,NA,TRBV3-1,CASSLSQWLDTQYF,TGTGCCAGCAGCCTCTCTCAGTGGTTGGATACGCAGTATTTT
few,TRBJ1-2,NA,TRBV7-2,CASSLWGAAYGYTF,TGTGCCAGCAGCTTGTGGGGTGCCGCCTATGGCTACACCTTC
many,TRBJ2-4,NA,TRBV7-2,CASSLFRENIQYF,TGTGCCAGCAGCTTGTTCCGGGAAAACATTCAGTACTTC
NA,TRBJ2-3,TRBD2,TRBV29-1,CSVAGGFIPRDTQYF,TGCAGCGTTGCGGGAGGGTTTATTCCGAGGGATACGCAGTATTTT